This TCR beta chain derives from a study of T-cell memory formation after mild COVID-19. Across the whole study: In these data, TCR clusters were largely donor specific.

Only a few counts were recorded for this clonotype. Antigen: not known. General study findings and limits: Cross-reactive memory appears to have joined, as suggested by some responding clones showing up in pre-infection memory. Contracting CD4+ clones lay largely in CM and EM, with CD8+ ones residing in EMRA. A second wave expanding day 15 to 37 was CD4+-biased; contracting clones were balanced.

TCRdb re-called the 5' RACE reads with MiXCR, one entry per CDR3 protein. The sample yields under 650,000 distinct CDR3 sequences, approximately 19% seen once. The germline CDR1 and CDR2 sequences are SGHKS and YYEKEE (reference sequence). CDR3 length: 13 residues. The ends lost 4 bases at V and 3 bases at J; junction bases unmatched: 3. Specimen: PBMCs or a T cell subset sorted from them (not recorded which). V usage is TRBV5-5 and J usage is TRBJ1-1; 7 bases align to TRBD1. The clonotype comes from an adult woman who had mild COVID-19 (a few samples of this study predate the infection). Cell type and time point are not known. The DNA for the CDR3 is TGTGCCAGCAGCACAGACAGGGACACTGAAGCTTTCTTT. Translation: CASSTDRDTEAFF. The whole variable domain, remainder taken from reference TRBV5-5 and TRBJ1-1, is DAGVTQSPTHLIKTRGQQVTLRCSPISGHKSVSWYQQVLGQGPQFIFQYYEKEERGRGNFPDRFSARQFPNYSSELNVNALLLGDSALYLCASSTDRDTEAFFGQGTRLTVV.